Listed here are 10 T cell receptor beta chains from one sample, sequenced in a study of blood T cell repertoires in COVID-19. Method: immunoSEQ multiplex PCR; TCRdb's copy keeps in-frame clones and lacks some. The sample yields fewer than 250,000 clones, roughly 84% seen once. The sequenced material came from PBMCs or T cells enriched from blood (not recorded which). The receptor set was obtained from a woman in her 30s who had recovered from COVID-19.

The V call is TRBV19, the J call TRBJ2-3; D not resolved. Germline V CDR1 and CDR2: LNHDA, SQIVND (reference sequence). V was cut by 1 base and J by 3 bases, with 11 bases left in between. This CDR3 has 15 amino acids. CDR3 nucleotides: TGTGCCAGTAGTATAGGGCTAGTTTCAACAGATACGCAGTATTTT. It translates to CASSIGLVSTDTQYF.

The chain links TRBV18 to TRBJ1-4; no firm D call. This CDR3 region has 13 residues. The germline V and J ends were trimmed by 6 bases and 8 bases, with 13 bases remaining between them. Germline V gene data show CDR1 as KGHSH and CDR2 as LQKENI. The CDR3 spells CASSPKTYEKLFF. In DNA form, the CDR3 reads TGTGCCAGCTCCCCGAAGACTTACGAAAAACTGTTTTTT.

The V and J genes are TRBV19 and TRBJ1-1; TRBD1 matches at 11 bases. The CDR3 is 18 amino acids. Germline lookup yields CDR1 LNHDA and CDR2 SQIVND (reference sequence). V shed 0 bases and J 2 bases; nucleotides not matched to a gene: 8. CDR3 DNA sequence: TGTGCCAGTAGTATAGACGGAGGGACAGGGGGGGGAAACACTGAAGCTTTCTTT. It yields the protein CASSIDGGTGGGNTEAFF.

The V and J genes are TRBV27 and TRBJ2-3; D is possibly TRBD2 (5 bases). CDR1 MNHEY and CDR2 SMNVEV come from the germline V gene (reference sequence). Trimming shortened V by 5 bases and J by 6 bases, and 24 bases separated the two germline ends. CDR3 length: 17 residues. The CDR3 spells CASSPPAHRAGLDTQYF. As DNA, the CDR3 is TGTGCCAGCAGTCCCCCGGCCCACCGGGCGGGTTTGGATACGCAGTATTTT.

The V gene is TRBV9, the J gene TRBJ2-1; unclear D gene. V dropped 0 bases and J dropped 1 base, with 5 bases sitting between them. Germline values: CDR1 SGDLS, CDR2 YYNGEE. This CDR3 region has 14 residues. In nucleotides, the CDR3 is TGTGCCAGCAGCGTAGGAGTTTCCTACAATGAGCAGTTCTTC. Encoded protein: CASSVGVSYNEQFF.

V and J are TRBV6-1 and TRBJ2-7, with TRBD2 matching 8 bases. V lost 3 bases to trimming and J lost 0 bases; unmatched junction nucleotides: 7. The CDR3 spans 16 residues. The germline V gene has CDR1 MNHNS and CDR2 SASEGT. CDR3 loop: CASSERLASSSYEQYF. CDR3 sequence (DNA): TGTGCCAGCAGTGAGCGACTAGCGTCTAGCTCCTACGAGCAGTACTTC.

The chain uses TRBV6-5 and TRBJ1-1; unclear D gene. Per the germline V gene, CDR1 is MNHEY and CDR2 is SVGAGI. The V end lost 2 bases, the J end lost 6 bases, and 13 bases lay between the germline ends. This CDR3 has 14 amino acids. CDR3 sequence (DNA): TGTGCCAGCAGTTACGAGGCCAGAACTTCTGAAGCTTTCTTT. Its translation: CASSYEARTSEAFF.

This chain links TRBV29-1 with TRBJ1-2; D is unclear. Trimming pared 6 bases from V and 4 bases from J, leaving 9 bases between. Germline V gives CDR1 SQVTM, CDR2 ANQGSEA. The CDR3 loop spans 11 amino acids. CDR3: CSVDTTYGYTF. The CDR3 region has the DNA TGCAGCGTAGACACCACCTATGGCTACACCTTC.

V usage is TRBV7-2 and J usage is TRBJ2-1; 7 nucleotides agree with TRBD2. This CDR3 is 14 amino acids long. Germline CDR1 and CDR2: SGHTA and FQGNSA. The V segment lost 7 bases and the J segment 0 bases; nucleotides outside the gene matches: 3. CDR3 nucleotides: TGTGCCAGCAACGGGGGGAGCTCCTACAATGAGCAGTTCTTC. Protein: CASNGGSSYNEQFF.

This sequence joins TRBV27 and TRBJ2-2, with TRBD2 as a possible D gene (7 bases). V lost 10 bases to trimming and J lost 2 bases, with 14 bases between them. The CDR3 covers 14 residues. The germline CDR1 and CDR2 sequences are MNHEY and SMNVEV (reference sequence). The CDR3 region has the DNA TGTGCCACCTCCACGGGGGGCAACACCGGGGAGCTGTTTTTT. Residues: CATSTGGNTGELFF.